The rows below give T cell receptor beta chains drawn from one sample of a study of identifying expanded T cells in peripheral blood. The assay was immunoSEQ multiplex PCR, and TCRdb's table has in-frame clones only and misses some. The table records approximately 100,000 clones, 85% to 90% of them present only once. The sequenced material came from blood. These receptors all stem from a person aged 18 to 70 in good health. CDR3s include the opening cysteine and the closing phenylalanine or tryptophan. Size values are once, few and many counts, or a class for expanded clones, and some rows have none.

abundance: .; v_gene: TRBV29-1; CDR3aa: CSVEDRSASYEQYF
abundance: .; v_gene: TRBV5-6; CDR3aa: CASSSRRVGEYEQYF
abundance: .; v_gene: TRBV2; CDR3aa: CASRDPGPTEAFF
abundance: .; v_gene: TRBV4-1; CDR3aa: CASSQDWFGGADETQYF
abundance: .; v_gene: TRBV10-3; CDR3aa: CAISESTGSNQPQHF
abundance: .; v_gene: TRBV25-1; CDR3aa: CASSRGLAGRHQETQYF
abundance: .; v_gene: TRBV18; CDR3aa: CASTLGGDSDTQYF
abundance: .; v_gene: TRBV7-9; CDR3aa: CASSPRDRTYEQYF
abundance: .; v_gene: TRBV28; CDR3aa: CASIRGEGSPLHF
abundance: .; v_gene: TRBV7-9; CDR3aa: CASSLPRLGRSYGYTF
abundance: .; v_gene: TRBV12-5; CDR3aa: CASADLEGSNTGELFF
abundance: .; v_gene: TRBV4-3; CDR3aa: CASSQGGPGGAIQWGTQYF
abundance: .; v_gene: TRBV13; CDR3aa: CASSPPPGREETQYF
abundance: .; v_gene: TRBV6-5; CDR3aa: CASRIDYEQYF
abundance: .; v_gene: TRBV27; CDR3aa: CASSLTGVYEQFF
abundance: once; v_gene: TRBV18; CDR3aa: CASSPRSPGSETQYF
abundance: .; v_gene: TRBV13; CDR3aa: CASRLGQGLGALHF